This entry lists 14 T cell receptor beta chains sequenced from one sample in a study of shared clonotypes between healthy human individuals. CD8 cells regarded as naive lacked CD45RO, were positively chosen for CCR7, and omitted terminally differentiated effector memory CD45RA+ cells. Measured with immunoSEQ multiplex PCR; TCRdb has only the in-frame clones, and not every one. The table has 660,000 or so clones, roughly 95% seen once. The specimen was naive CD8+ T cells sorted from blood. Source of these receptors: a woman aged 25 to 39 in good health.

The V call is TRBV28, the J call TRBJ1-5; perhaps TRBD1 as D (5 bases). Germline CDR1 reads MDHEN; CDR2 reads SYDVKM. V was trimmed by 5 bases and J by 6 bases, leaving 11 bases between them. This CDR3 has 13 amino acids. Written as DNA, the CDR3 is TGTGCCAGCAGTCCAGGGTTCGGTCAGCCCCAGCATTTT. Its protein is CASSPGFGQPQHF.

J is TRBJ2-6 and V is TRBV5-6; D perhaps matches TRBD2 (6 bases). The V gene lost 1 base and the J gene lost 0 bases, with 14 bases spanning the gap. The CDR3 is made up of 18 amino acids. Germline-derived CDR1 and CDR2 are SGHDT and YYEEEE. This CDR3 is CASSLFGTVDSGANVLTF. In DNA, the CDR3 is TGTGCCAGCAGCTTGTTTGGGACTGTCGACTCTGGGGCCAACGTCCTGACTTTC.

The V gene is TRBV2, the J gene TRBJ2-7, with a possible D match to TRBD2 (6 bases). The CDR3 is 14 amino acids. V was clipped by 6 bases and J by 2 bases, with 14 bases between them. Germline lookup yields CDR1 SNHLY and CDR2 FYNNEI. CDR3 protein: CASRDGTGAYEQYF. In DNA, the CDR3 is TGTGCCAGCAGAGACGGGACTGGGGCCTACGAGCAGTACTTC.

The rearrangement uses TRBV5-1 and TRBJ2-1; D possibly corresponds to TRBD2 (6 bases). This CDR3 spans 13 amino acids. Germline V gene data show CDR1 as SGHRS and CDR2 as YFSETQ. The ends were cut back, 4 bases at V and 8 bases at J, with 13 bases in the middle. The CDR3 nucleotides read TGCGCCAGCAGCCCACGTACGGGGGATGAGCAGTTCTTC. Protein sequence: CASSPRTGDEQFF.

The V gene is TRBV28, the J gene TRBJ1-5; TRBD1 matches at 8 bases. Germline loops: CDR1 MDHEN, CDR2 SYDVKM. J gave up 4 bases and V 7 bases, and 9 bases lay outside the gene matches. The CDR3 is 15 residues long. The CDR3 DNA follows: TGTGCCAGCACGGCGGCAGGGGGCTCAAATCAGCCCCAGCATTTT. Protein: CASTAAGGSNQPQHF.

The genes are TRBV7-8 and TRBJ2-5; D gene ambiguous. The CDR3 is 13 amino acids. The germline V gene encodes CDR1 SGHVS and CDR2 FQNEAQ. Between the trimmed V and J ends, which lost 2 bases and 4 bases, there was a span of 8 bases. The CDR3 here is CASSLHSGETQYF. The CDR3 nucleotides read TGTGCCAGCAGCTTACATAGTGGAGAGACCCAGTACTTC. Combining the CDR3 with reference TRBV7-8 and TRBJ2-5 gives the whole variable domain GAGVSQSPRYKVAKRGQDVALRCDPISGHVSLFWYQQALGQGPEFLTYFQNEAQLDKSGLPSDRFFAERPEGSVSTLKIQRTQQEDSAVYLCASSLHSGETQYFGPGTRLLVL.

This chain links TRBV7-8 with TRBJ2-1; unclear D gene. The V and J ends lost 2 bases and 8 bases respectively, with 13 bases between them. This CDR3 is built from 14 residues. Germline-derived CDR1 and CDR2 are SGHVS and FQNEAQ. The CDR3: CASSLSRSTYEQFF. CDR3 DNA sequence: TGTGCCAGCAGCTTAAGTAGGAGTACGTATGAGCAGTTCTTC.

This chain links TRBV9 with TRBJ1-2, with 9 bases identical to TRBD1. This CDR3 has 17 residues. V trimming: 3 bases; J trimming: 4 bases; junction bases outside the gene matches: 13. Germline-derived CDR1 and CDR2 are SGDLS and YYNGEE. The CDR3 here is CASSGRTGALGPYGYTF. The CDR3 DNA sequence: TGTGCCAGCAGCGGGCGGACAGGGGCGCTTGGCCCCTATGGCTACACCTTC.

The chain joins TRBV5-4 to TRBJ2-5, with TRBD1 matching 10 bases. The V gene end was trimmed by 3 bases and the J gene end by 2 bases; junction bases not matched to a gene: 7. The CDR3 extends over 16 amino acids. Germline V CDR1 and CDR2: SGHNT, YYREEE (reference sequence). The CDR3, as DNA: TGTGCCAGCAGCTCACCGGGACAGGGGATGCAAGAGACCCAGTACTTC. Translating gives CASSSPGQGMQETQYF.

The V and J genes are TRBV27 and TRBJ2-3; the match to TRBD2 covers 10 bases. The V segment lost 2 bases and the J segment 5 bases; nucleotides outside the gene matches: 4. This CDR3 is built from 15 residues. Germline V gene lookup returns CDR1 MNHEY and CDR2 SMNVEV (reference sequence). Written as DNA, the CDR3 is TGTGCCAGCAGTTTAGGCTCTAGCGGGAGAGATACGCAGTATTTT. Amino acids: CASSLGSSGRDTQYF.

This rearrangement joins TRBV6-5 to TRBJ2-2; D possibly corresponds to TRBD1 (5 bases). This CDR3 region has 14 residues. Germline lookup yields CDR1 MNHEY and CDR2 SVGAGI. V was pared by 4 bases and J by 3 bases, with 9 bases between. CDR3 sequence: CASSWRQHTGELFF. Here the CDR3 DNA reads TGTGCCAGCAGTTGGAGACAGCACACCGGGGAGCTGTTTTTT.

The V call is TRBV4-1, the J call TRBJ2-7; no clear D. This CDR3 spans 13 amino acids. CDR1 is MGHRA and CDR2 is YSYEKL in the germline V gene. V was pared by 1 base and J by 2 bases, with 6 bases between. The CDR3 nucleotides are TGCGCCAGCAGCCAAGGTCCCGCCTACGAGCAGTACTTC. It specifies CASSQGPAYEQYF.

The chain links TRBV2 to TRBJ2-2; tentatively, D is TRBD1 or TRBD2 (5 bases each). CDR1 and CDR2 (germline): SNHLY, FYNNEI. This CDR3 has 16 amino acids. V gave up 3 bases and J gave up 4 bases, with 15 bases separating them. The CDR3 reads CASSDRGARVTGELFF. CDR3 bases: TGTGCCAGCAGTGACCGAGGGGCGCGCGTCACCGGGGAGCTGTTTTTT.

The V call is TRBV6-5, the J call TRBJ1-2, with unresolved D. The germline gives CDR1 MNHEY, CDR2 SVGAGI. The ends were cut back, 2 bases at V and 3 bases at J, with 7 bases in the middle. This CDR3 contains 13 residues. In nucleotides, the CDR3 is TGTGCCAGCAGTTACGCGACTGACTATGGCTACACCTTC. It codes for CASSYATDYGYTF.